This T cell receptor beta chain was sequenced during a study of blood T cell repertoires in COVID-19 (dated by TCRdb to the early 2020s). Background on the whole study: Samples covering the acute and convalescent phases of COVID-19 were provided by collaborators in the United States, Italy and Spain. Subjects who had been exposed to COVID-19, were actively infected with it, or had recovered from it provided the deeply sampled blood TCRbeta repertoires that made up the dataset. The samples were drawn from the first 160 participants of the ongoing ImmuneRACE study and from 1,200 or so subjects provided by 6 global collaborators. Nearly every sample came with metadata listing a de-identified subject ID, COVID-19 status, age in years and sex. The repertoires were released in a freely available public database meant as a resource for research on the immune response to SARS-CoV-2. The material from the prospective study consisted of cDNA or gDNA derived from T cells, B-cell-depleted T cells, or PBMCs. Where available, HLA class I and class II types were obtained from metadata supplied by the sample provider rather than from assay-based typing.

TCRbeta CDR3 regions were amplified from genomic DNA using the immunoSEQ Assay, a bias-controlled multiplex PCR. The authors' pipeline ran thus. Nucleated cell counts per sample were estimated from amplification of reference gene primers within the assay. To quantify the absolute abundance of each unique TCRbeta CDR3 rearrangement, sequence reads were collapsed and filtered. For each sample, productive Simpson clonality was calculated as the square root of Simpson's diversity index over productive rearrangements. TCRdb took this table from immuneACCESS and kept in-frame rearrangements with V and J called. Such tables lack part of the clones; where checked against another copy, unresolved V genes explain under half of the gap, and the rest is unexplained. For V, J and clone size, that table is used; D and trimming come from the DNA. Present in this sample are 60,000 to 80,000 clones, 88% of which were seen just once. The ten top clones hold around 4.5% of the sample.

This clone appeared a single time. Its antigen is still unknown. The input lacks base qualities; no much larger clone sits a single base away. Summary of the overall study and its limitations: How much clinical and demographic metadata was included differed by source and by participant, and the metadata was provided uncurated.

The collaborating institutions used their own protocols to collect whole blood in K2EDTA tubes. For TCRbeta analysis, collaborator samples were shipped as frozen whole blood, as isolated PBMCs, or as DNA extracted from either sample type. V has 3 bases trimmed and J has 4 bases trimmed; junction bases matching no gene number 8. The CDR3 covers 17 residues, taking in both the cysteine and the phenylalanine. Of all the DNA, just the CDR3 is kept, 51 bases in frame from base 1. Per the germline V gene, SGHDT is the CDR1 and YYEEEE is the CDR2. The chain was built from TRBV5-6 and TRBJ2-3; 13 middle bases align to TRBD2. The clonotype originates from a human donor in a cohort sampled during active COVID-19. Sequenced: peripheral blood. The DNA is as follows: TGTGCCAGCAGCTGGCGACTAGCGGGAGGTAGCGCAGATACGCAGTATTTT. Its protein is CASSWRLAGGSADTQYF. Full variable domain (CDR3 extended with the reference TRBV5-6 and TRBJ2-3 proteins): DAGVTQSPTHLIKTRGQQVTLRCSPKSGHDTVSWYQQALGQGPQFIFQYYEEEERQRGNFPDRFSGHQFPNYSSELNVNALLLGDSALYLCASSWRLAGGSADTQYFGPGTRLTVL.